The 32 T cell receptor beta chains listed next were all sequenced from one sample in a study of blood T cells in healthy people across ages. Together with a sample-barcoded 5' primer, a J-beta primer mix was included in a second PCR lasting about 6 to 11 cycles. In TCRdb, the 5' RACE reads were re-called with MiXCR into one record per CDR3 protein. The data contain 700,000 to 950,000 distinct CDR3 sequences, approximately 43% of them singletons. Sequenced material: blood. The receptors derive from a woman aged 60 to 75 in good health.

This chain joins TRBV29-1 and TRBJ2-3, with 12 bases lining up with TRBD2. CDR3 size: 12 residues. V shed 7 bases and J 6 bases; nucleotides not matched to a gene: 2. CDR1 and CDR2 from the germline V gene are SQVTM and ANQGSEA. The CDR3 bases are TGCAGCGGGACTAGCGGGGAGGATACGCAGTATTTT. Amino acid sequence: CSGTSGEDTQYF.

This chain uses TRBV5-4 with TRBJ2-5; TRBD1 aligns across 10 bases. This CDR3 spans 14 amino acids. J gave up 5 bases and V 4 bases, and 5 bases lay outside the gene matches. CDR1 and CDR2 from the germline V gene are SGHNT and YYREEE (reference sequence). The CDR3 DNA follows: TGTGCCAGCAGCGTGACAGGGGGCGAGGAGACCCAGTACTTC. As protein: CASSVTGGEETQYF.

The J gene is TRBJ2-3, the V gene TRBV3-1, with unresolved D. Germline lookup yields CDR1 LGHDT and CDR2 YNNKEL (reference sequence). V lost 2 bases and J 0 bases, leaving 9 bases between the germline ends. CDR3 length equals 15 residues. The CDR3: CASSQLGSSTDTQYF. In DNA, the CDR3 is TGTGCCAGCAGCCAACTTGGCTCTAGCACAGATACGCAGTATTTT.

V is TRBV7-2 and J is TRBJ2-1, with TRBD2 as a possible D gene (6 bases). Trimming took 1 base from V and 7 from J, leaving 11 bases between them. Germline values: CDR1 SGHTA, CDR2 FQGNSA. The CDR3 covers 14 residues. CDR3: CASSLVTSGNEQFF. CDR3 bases: TGTGCCAGCAGCTTAGTGACCAGCGGGAATGAGCAGTTCTTC.

This clonotype has ten or more counts. This chain links TRBV7-2 with TRBJ2-1; TRBD1 might be the D (6 bases). The CDR3 covers 16 residues. Germline CDR1 reads SGHTA; CDR2 reads FQGNSA. Trimming left V 0 bases short and J 5 bases short, with 14 bases between. CDR3 sequence (DNA): TGTGCCAGCAGCTTAGCCCATTTGACAGGAAACAATGAGCAGTTCTTC. Its translation: CASSLAHLTGNNEQFF.

This clonotype was observed a handful of times. This rearrangement joins TRBV5-1 to TRBJ1-1; a possible D gene is TRBD1 (5 bases). The CDR3 is 14 residues long. Germline V gives CDR1 SGHRS, CDR2 YFSETQ. Trimming took off 0 bases at V and 1 base at J, with 7 bases between the two ends. CDR3 protein: CASSLDTGNTEAFF. The DNA of the CDR3 is TGCGCCAGCAGCTTGGACACAGGGAACACTGAAGCTTTCTTT.

In its sample, this clonotype was seen a few times. The J gene is TRBJ1-5, the V gene TRBV29-1, with D perhaps TRBD1 (5 bases). Germline CDR1 SQVTM, CDR2 ANQGSEA. This CDR3 comprises 15 residues. With 4 bases removed from V and 6 bases from J, the gap between germline ends came to 19 bases. CDR3 DNA: TGCAGCGTTGTTGTCGACGGGTATGGGACTCAGCCCCAGCATTTT. It codes for CSVVVDGYGTQPQHF.

This clonotype was counted between two and nine times. The rearrangement uses TRBV9 and TRBJ2-7; maybe TRBD1 (5 bases). Germline V gene sequence: CDR1 SGDLS, CDR2 YYNGEE. The CDR3 covers 14 residues. Trimming stripped 6 bases from V and 1 base from J, with 14 bases between. The CDR3: CASNPGATSYEQYF. Written as DNA, the CDR3 is TGTGCCAGCAACCCTGGGGCTACGTCCTACGAGCAGTACTTC.

This chain links TRBV3-1 with TRBJ1-6; possibly TRBD1 for D (5 bases). The CDR3 consists of 15 residues. The germline V and J ends were trimmed by 5 bases and 7 bases, with 15 bases remaining between them. The germline V gene has CDR1 LGHDT and CDR2 YNNKEL (reference sequence). The DNA for the CDR3 is TGTGCCAGCAGCTTTCAGGGTATCGAGAATTCACCCCTCCACTTT. Translation gives CASSFQGIENSPLHF.

Comments on this clonotype: Being one base from a much bigger clone, this may be a read error. The J gene is TRBJ2-5, the V gene TRBV6-5; 11 bases match TRBD2. The J call may not be correct, given that the DNA end is closer to TRBJ2-1. This CDR3 spans 14 amino acids. Germline V gene lookup returns CDR1 MNHEY and CDR2 SVGAGI. CDR3 amino acids: CASSTGTSGETQFF. CDR3 DNA: TGTGCCAGCAGTACTGGGACTAGCGGAGAGACCCAGTTCTTC.

This clonotype has at least ten counts. The gene calls are TRBV6-2 or TRBV6-3 and TRBJ2-7, with D hard to call. V shed 0 bases and J shed 0 bases, with 15 bases lying between them. Germline V gene sequence: CDR1 MNHEY, CDR2 SVGEGT. The CDR3 runs 17 residues. CDR3 nucleotide sequence: TGTGCCAGCAGTTACTCGTTAGGGCAGGCGTCCTCCTACGAGCAGTACTTC. This gives the protein CASSYSLGQASSYEQYF.

This clonotype has only a few counts. This sequence joins TRBV27 and TRBJ2-1; D is ambiguous. The ends were cut back, 7 bases at V and 0 bases at J, with 13 bases in the middle. CDR3 size: 15 residues. CDR1 MNHEY and CDR2 SMNVEV come from the germline V gene (reference sequence). CDR3: CASKSRSSSYNEQFF. The CDR3 region has the DNA TGTGCCAGCAAGTCACGGTCAAGCTCCTACAATGAGCAGTTCTTC.

This clonotype was observed a handful of times. The chain employs TRBV6-5 and TRBJ2-1, with 12 positions matching TRBD2. The CDR3 sequence is 16 residues long. Looked up from germline, CDR1 is MNHEY and CDR2 is SVGAGI. With 6 bases clipped from V and 3 bases from J, the junction kept 6 bases outside the gene matches. DNA of the CDR3: TGTGCCAGCAGAACCGAGACTAGCGGGAGCTACAATGAGCAGTTCTTC. It encodes CASRTETSGSYNEQFF.

This chain connects TRBV11-2 to TRBJ2-5; TRBD2 matches 7 bases. Germline lookup yields CDR1 SGHAT and CDR2 FQNNGV. With 5 bases clipped from V and 3 bases from J, the junction kept 12 bases outside the gene matches. CDR3 length equals 16 residues. CDR3 DNA: TGTGCCAGCAGCCCAAGACGGGACTACAGAGAAGAGACCCAGTACTTC. Encoded protein: CASSPRRDYREETQYF.

This clonotype turned up a few times. The chain uses TRBV29-1 and TRBJ2-5; 7 nucleotides align to TRBD1. The CDR3 is made up of 14 amino acids. With 5 bases clipped from V and 5 bases from J, the junction kept 11 bases outside the gene matches. The germline gives CDR1 SQVTM, CDR2 ANQGSEA. CDR3 loop: CSVSRDSGQETQYF. CDR3 nucleotides: TGCAGCGTTTCCCGGGACAGTGGTCAGGAGACCCAGTACTTC.

This chain connects TRBV5-5 to TRBJ2-1; 8 bases are shared with TRBD2. Germline values: CDR1 SGHKS, CDR2 YYEKEE (reference sequence). The CDR3 is made up of 16 amino acids. The junction had 13 bases not matched to a gene; V was cut back by 4 bases and J by 7 bases. CDR3 in DNA: TGTGCCAGCAGCCGGCCTCTACGAGCGGGGGCTAATGAGCAGTTCTTC. Translating it yields CASSRPLRAGANEQFF.

Worth noting for this clonotype: A read error is possible here, since a much larger clone lies one base away. The chain has TRBV7-2 and TRBJ1-4; TRBD1 aligns across 9 bases. Unmatched junction bases numbered 17, after V lost 5 bases and J lost 7 bases. The germline CDR1 and CDR2 sequences are SGHTA and FQGNSA. The CDR3 length is 18 residues. CDR3 coding DNA: TGTGCCAGCAGCGGACATCCGGGACAGGGAGGAGAGGGTGAAAAACTGTTTTTT. As protein: CASSGHPGQGGEGEKLFF.

The chain is built from TRBV27 and TRBJ2-3; 12 bases align to TRBD2. The V gene's germline CDR1 is MNHEY and CDR2 SMNVEV (reference sequence). The CDR3 is 15 amino acids. With V trimmed by 8 bases and J by 2 bases, 5 bases remained unmatched. CDR3 in DNA: TGTGCCAGCCGAGGACTAGCGGGAAACACAGATACGCAGTATTTT. As protein: CASRGLAGNTDTQYF.

This clonotype was counted at least ten times. The rearrangement links TRBV9 to TRBJ2-4; 14 positions match TRBD2. After removal of 4 bases from V and 0 bases from J, the junction contained 9 bases not matched to a gene. This CDR3 has 19 amino acids. Germline V gene sequence: CDR1 SGDLS, CDR2 YYNGEE. The CDR3 bases are TGTGCCAGCAGCTCCGCCGGGACTAGCGGGGGCACAGCCAAAAACATTCAGTACTTC. Translating it yields CASSSAGTSGGTAKNIQYF.

This clonotype showed up just a few times. This chain uses TRBV3-1 with TRBJ2-7; D is perhaps TRBD1 or TRBD2 (5 bases each). The ends were cut back, 2 bases at V and 1 base at J, with 24 bases in the middle. This CDR3 is built from 19 residues. Germline V gene lookup returns CDR1 LGHDT and CDR2 YNNKEL (reference sequence). CDR3 nucleotides: TGTGCCAGCAGCCAATGTAGGGACCCCTCAGGGTTGGGGTCCTACGAGCAGTACTTC. Protein product: CASSQCRDPSGLGSYEQYF.

This clonotype was counted a few times. The chain employs TRBV2 and TRBJ2-5; D is possibly TRBD2 (6 bases). This CDR3 is built from 16 residues. V lost 5 bases to trimming and J lost 4 bases, with 20 bases between them. Germline CDR1 SNHLY, CDR2 FYNNEI. CDR3: CASSSGVRGVVETQYF. The CDR3 DNA reads as TGTGCCAGCAGTTCTGGAGTTCGCGGGGTGGTAGAGACCCAGTACTTC.

For this clonotype: One end of the junction does not line up with germline, which may come from a read error. The V and J genes are TRBV29-1 and TRBJ2-6; the D is unclear. Germline V gives CDR1 SQVTM, CDR2 ANQGSEA. The CDR3 has 12 residues. As DNA, the CDR3 is TGCGGCGTTAGGGCTGGGGCCAACGTCCTGACTTTC. Translating it yields CGVRAGANVLTF. Filled out from reference TRBV29-1 and TRBJ2-6, the complete variable domain reads SAVISQKPSRDICQRGTSLTIQCQVDSQVTMMFWYRQQPGQSLTLIATANQGSEATYESGFVIDKFPISRPNLTFSTLTVSNMSPEDSSIYLCGVRAGANVLTFGAGSRLTVL.

This chain connects TRBV7-9 to TRBJ2-7; 12 positions match TRBD2. V lost 1 base, J lost 5 bases, and 3 bases stayed unmatched. Germline assignment: CDR1 SEHNR and CDR2 FQNEAQ (reference sequence). This CDR3 has 15 amino acids. CDR3 sequence reads: CASSLVRLAGDEQYF. For the CDR3, the DNA is TGTGCCAGCAGCTTAGTAAGACTAGCGGGAGACGAGCAGTACTTC.

The rearrangement joins TRBV7-2 to TRBJ2-7; 11 bases match TRBD2. The CDR3 runs 15 residues. The germline CDR1 and CDR2 sequences are SGHTA and FQGNSA. After removal of 7 bases from V and 5 bases from J, the junction contained 10 bases not matched to a gene. CDR3 DNA: TGTGCCAGCATCAAAACTAGCGGGAGATCCCACGAGCAGTACTTC. Translated, it gives CASIKTSGRSHEQYF.

There are a few counts of this clonotype. Sequence at one end of the junction differs from germline and may be a read error. This chain links TRBV6-2 or TRBV6-3 with TRBJ1-2; TRBD1 agrees at 9 bases. CDR3 length: 14 amino acids. CDR1 and CDR2 (germline): MNHEY, SVGEGT. CDR3 protein: CASSYSSTGGAYTF. DNA of the CDR3: TGCGCCAGCAGTTACTCGAGTACAGGGGGCGCCTACACCTTC.

This clonotype was recorded a few times. This chain joins TRBV18 and TRBJ2-3; possible D gene TRBD1, 7 bases. With 0 bases removed from V and 3 bases from J, the gap between germline ends came to 13 bases. Germline V gives CDR1 KGHSH, CDR2 LQKENI. The CDR3 runs to 16 residues. The CDR3 DNA follows: TGTGCCAGCTCACCACCTCACCAGGGGGGAACAGATACGCAGTATTTT. Amino acids: CASSPPHQGGTDTQYF.

V is TRBV25-1 and J is TRBJ1-1, with TRBD1 as a possible D gene (5 bases). This CDR3 is 13 amino acids long. With 4 bases removed from V and 4 bases from J, the gap between germline ends came to 10 bases. Per germline, CDR1 MGHDK and CDR2 SYGVNS. The CDR3 DNA is TGTGCCAGCAGTGTGGCAGGGAGCACTGAAGCTTTCTTT. Translated, it gives CASSVAGSTEAFF. The full variable domain, with the rest looked up from reference TRBV25-1 and TRBJ1-1, is EADIYQTPRYLVIGTGKKITLECSQTMGHDKMYWYQQDPGMELHLIHYSYGVNSTEKGDLSSESTVSRIRTEHFPLTLESARPSHTSQYLCASSVAGSTEAFFGQGTRLTVV.

Comment on this clonotype: This clone may be a read error of a much larger clone one base away. J is TRBJ2-1 and V is TRBV3-1, with D tentatively TRBD2 (5 bases). Germline V CDR1 and CDR2: LGHDT, YNNKEL (reference sequence). CDR3 size: 15 residues. Deletions cut 2 bases from V and 10 bases from J, with 18 bases between. CDR3 loop: CASSQPGRDYYEQFF. CDR3 nucleotides: TGTGCCAGCAGCCAACCGGGCCGCGACTACTACGAGCAGTTCTTC.

Concerning this clonotype: At one end, the junction sequence differs from germline, possibly due to a read error. CDR3 DNA sequence: TGTGCAACCAGGGGCAGCTCTGGAAACACCATATATTTT. Its protein is CATRGSSGNTIYF. This chain links TRBV15 with TRBJ1-3, with TRBD1 as a possible D gene (6 bases). This CDR3 is 13 amino acids long. Germline loops: CDR1 LNHNV, CDR2 YYDKDF (reference sequence).

The V call is TRBV18, the J call TRBJ2-7; TRBD1 aligns across 7 bases. The CDR3 has 13 residues. With 3 bases clipped from V and 7 bases from J, the junction kept 6 bases outside the gene matches. The germline V gene encodes CDR1 KGHSH and CDR2 LQKENI. This CDR3 reads CASSPPGTVEQYF. CDR3 nucleotide sequence: TGTGCCAGCTCACCGCCCGGGACAGTTGAGCAGTACTTC.

This rearrangement joins TRBV20-1 to TRBJ2-5; 9 nucleotides agree with TRBD2. The tail of the sequence fits TRBJ2-7 better, so the J call may be wrong. The CDR3 length is 16 residues. In germline, CDR1 is DFQATT, CDR2 SNEGSKA (reference sequence). The CDR3 loop is CSANKSWLAGRHEQYF. CDR3 in DNA: TGCAGTGCTAATAAGTCGTGGCTAGCGGGACGCCACGAGCAGTACTTC.

In the case of this clonotype: A read error is possible here, since a much larger clone lies one base away. The genes are TRBV28 and TRBJ2-7; D is undetermined. CDR1 MDHEN and CDR2 SYDVKM come from the germline V gene. This CDR3 comprises 11 residues. Written as DNA, the CDR3 is TGTGTCAGCACGTCTCGATACGAGCAGTACTTC. This gives the protein CVSTSRYEQYF.